This entry lists 22 T cell receptor beta chains sequenced from one sample in a study of shared clonotypes between healthy human individuals. Assay: immunoSEQ multiplex PCR; the TCRdb copy retains only in-frame clones and omits some. This table holds a few million clones, 80% to 95% found once. Material for sequencing was naive CD4+ T cells from PBMCs. Subset here: CD45RA+ positively selected. All receptors come from a man younger than 35 in good health. Some clones in this sample may be carry-over from other donors' samples.

This chain uses TRBV19 with TRBJ2-3; 7 bases are shared with TRBD2. With V trimmed by 4 bases and J by 2 bases, 3 bases remained unmatched. Germline CDR1 LNHDA, CDR2 SQIVND (reference sequence). The CDR3 has 14 amino acids. In DNA form, the CDR3 reads TGTGCCAGTAGTAGGGGGGGATTCACAGATACGCAGTATTTT. Translating gives CASSRGGFTDTQYF.

A single count supports this clone. V usage is TRBV14 and J usage is TRBJ2-1; D unresolved. CDR3 length: 14 residues. Trimming removed 4 bases at V and 10 bases at J, with 17 bases between. Germline values: CDR1 SGHDN, CDR2 FVKESK. CDR3 coding DNA: TGTGCCAGCAGCCCTTCGGCTCTCCTTCAGGAGCAGTTCTTC. It codes for CASSPSALLQEQFF.

This clone occurred once. The gene calls are TRBV9 and TRBJ2-7, with TRBD2 matching over 8 bases. This CDR3 has 15 amino acids. V lost 3 bases and J lost 2; bases outside the gene matches: 7. Germline assignment: CDR1 SGDLS and CDR2 YYNGEE. The CDR3 region has the DNA TGTGCCAGCAGCGCCCGGGGGGGGTCCCCCTACGAGCAGTACTTC. This sequence encodes CASSARGGSPYEQYF.

The chain couples TRBV7-3 to TRBJ2-7, with 7 bases lining up with TRBD1. CDR1 and CDR2 (germline): SGHTA, FQGTGA. V lost 5 bases and J lost 6; bases outside the gene matches: 7. This CDR3 spans 13 amino acids. The CDR3 region is CASSRDSLGEQYF. For the CDR3, the DNA is TGTGCCAGCAGCCGGGACAGTTTAGGCGAGCAGTACTTC.

This chain joins TRBV5-4 and TRBJ1-2; D gene unclear. Per germline, CDR1 SGHNT and CDR2 YYREEE (reference sequence). V was cut by 1 base and J by 4 bases, with 14 bases left in between. The CDR3 runs 15 residues. The CDR3 DNA reads as TGTGCCAGCAGCTTGTACCTGGGGTTAAGCTATGGCTACACCTTC. This gives the protein CASSLYLGLSYGYTF.

V usage is TRBV5-6 and J usage is TRBJ1-1; D gene uncertain. The length of the CDR3 is 13 residues. Germline V gene lookup returns CDR1 SGHDT and CDR2 YYEEEE. Trimming left V 3 bases short and J 3 bases short, with 9 bases between. CDR3 DNA sequence: TGTGCCAGCAGCTGGTTTCAGGACACTGAAGCTTTCTTT. Its translation is CASSWFQDTEAFF. Combining the CDR3 with reference TRBV5-6 and TRBJ1-1 gives the whole variable domain DAGVTQSPTHLIKTRGQQVTLRCSPKSGHDTVSWYQQALGQGPQFIFQYYEEEERQRGNFPDRFSGHQFPNYSSELNVNALLLGDSALYLCASSWFQDTEAFFGQGTRLTVV.

This sequence joins TRBV28 and TRBJ1-4, with 8 positions matching TRBD1. The CDR3 length is 13 residues. The germline V gene encodes CDR1 MDHEN and CDR2 SYDVKM. The V segment lost 4 bases and the J segment 10 bases; nucleotides outside the gene matches: 5. CDR3 coding DNA: TGTGCCAGCAGTTCGACAGGGGACCGAAAACTGTTTTTT. As protein: CASSSTGDRKLFF.

This clone was counted a single time. The chain combines TRBV27 with TRBJ1-6; D not resolved. This CDR3 is 14 amino acids long. Germline CDR1 and CDR2: MNHEY and SMNVEV (reference sequence). Trimming took off 7 bases at V and 7 bases at J, with 14 bases between the two ends. CDR3 nucleotide sequence: TGTGCCAGCACGCGTAGACTTGGGAATTCACCCCTCCACTTT. Encoded protein: CASTRRLGNSPLHF.

The chain employs TRBV10-3 and TRBJ1-2, with D perhaps matching TRBD1 (6 bases). CDR1 is ENHRY and CDR2 is SYGVKD in the germline V gene. This CDR3 has 12 residues. V was trimmed by 6 bases and J by 7 bases, leaving 12 bases between them. For the CDR3, the DNA is TGTGCCATCAGATCCGAGGGGGGTGGCTACACCTTC. Amino acids: CAIRSEGGGYTF.

This clone is a singleton in its sample. This chain joins TRBV28 and TRBJ1-2; D is uncertain. Germline V gene sequence: CDR1 MDHEN, CDR2 SYDVKM. V gave up 5 bases and J gave up 3 bases, with 13 bases separating them. This CDR3 has 14 residues. CDR3 bases: TGTGCCAGCAGTCTAGGGCCCAGCCACTATGGCTACACCTTC. Encoded protein: CASSLGPSHYGYTF.

This rearrangement joins TRBV9 to TRBJ1-2, with 7 bases that match TRBD1. V was pared by 0 bases and J by 0 bases, with 5 bases of the junction left unmatched. Germline V gives CDR1 SGDLS, CDR2 YYNGEE. The CDR3 runs to 16 residues. The CDR3 region is CASSVAGTVSNYGYTF. For the CDR3, the DNA is TGTGCCAGCAGCGTAGCCGGGACAGTATCTAACTATGGCTACACCTTC.

This chain uses TRBV27 with TRBJ1-5; D is possibly TRBD1 (5 bases). This CDR3 has 15 residues. Trimming removed 6 bases at V and 7 bases at J, with 19 bases between. The germline V gene has CDR1 MNHEY and CDR2 SMNVEV (reference sequence). The CDR3 is CASRPMWGGEQPQHF. Here the CDR3 DNA reads TGTGCCAGCAGACCAATGTGGGGGGGGGAACAGCCCCAGCATTTT.

The genes are TRBV15 and TRBJ1-4, with D tentatively TRBD1 (5 bases). V dropped 2 bases and J dropped 5 bases, with 21 bases sitting between them. CDR1 is LNHNV, CDR2 YYDKDF, per germline (reference sequence). This CDR3 contains 18 residues. CDR3 DNA sequence: TGTGCCACCAGCAGAAATTCGGCAGGGCTTTTCTCAAATGAAAAACTGTTTTTT. This sequence encodes CATSRNSAGLFSNEKLFF.

This chain links TRBV5-1 with TRBJ2-3; D ambiguous. The CDR3 sequence is 15 residues long. Germline V CDR1 and CDR2: SGHRS, YFSETQ. V gave up 4 bases and J gave up 0 bases, with 12 bases separating them. Here the CDR3 reads CASSLMPASTDTQYF. CDR3 DNA sequence: TGCGCCAGCAGCCTTATGCCGGCTAGCACAGATACGCAGTATTTT.

In nucleotides, the CDR3 is TGTGCCAGCAGCGCAACTAGCGGGAGCCAAGGTGAGCAGTTCTTC. Its translation is CASSATSGSQGEQFF. The V and J genes are TRBV5-4 and TRBJ2-1; 11 bases fit TRBD2. The CDR3 spans 15 residues. After removal of 4 bases from V and 9 bases from J, the junction contained 9 bases not matched to a gene. Looked up from germline, CDR1 is SGHNT and CDR2 is YYREEE (reference sequence).

This clone was counted a single time. The chain has TRBV10-3 and TRBJ2-6, with D possibly TRBD1 on 6 matching bases. V lost 4 bases and J lost 0, with 16 bases in between. The germline gives CDR1 ENHRY, CDR2 SYGVKD. The CDR3 spans 18 residues. CDR3 region: CAISVSGHSDSGANVLTF. The CDR3 DNA is TGTGCCATCAGTGTATCGGGACACTCAGACTCTGGGGCCAACGTCCTGACTTTC.

The chain recombines TRBV7-2 with TRBJ1-3; D remains unclear. The CDR3 has 15 residues. CDR1 is SGHTA and CDR2 is FQGNSA in the germline V gene. With 4 bases removed from V and 2 bases from J, the gap between germline ends came to 12 bases. CDR3 protein: CASSSGRSAGNTIYF. For the CDR3, the DNA is TGTGCCAGCAGCTCTGGGAGGTCAGCTGGAAACACCATATATTTT.

This chain uses TRBV7-9 with TRBJ2-7, with 8 bases lining up with TRBD1. V lost 3 bases and J lost 3; bases outside the gene matches: 7. The CDR3 runs to 15 residues. The germline gives CDR1 SEHNR, CDR2 FQNEAQ (reference sequence). This CDR3 reads CASSFSAGGRYEQYF. DNA for the CDR3: TGTGCCAGCAGCTTCTCAGCAGGGGGCCGCTACGAGCAGTACTTC.

For this clone: Additional DNA sequences in this sample encode the identical CDR3. The genes are TRBV7-9 and TRBJ2-1; D perhaps matches TRBD2 (6 bases). Per the germline V gene, CDR1 is SEHNR and CDR2 is FQNEAQ (reference sequence). This CDR3 comprises 15 residues. The ends were cut back, 5 bases at V and 0 bases at J, with 11 bases in the middle. The CDR3, as DNA: TGTGCCAGCAGCCCCTTGGGGGGCTCCTACAATGAGCAGTTCTTC. Residues: CASSPLGGSYNEQFF.

The chain employs TRBV9 and TRBJ2-7; TRBD2 matches 11 bases. The CDR3 totals 14 residues. With V trimmed by 4 bases and J by 6 bases, 6 bases remained unmatched. Germline CDR1 and CDR2: SGDLS and YYNGEE. The CDR3 reads CASSTGLAEGEQYF. Written as DNA, the CDR3 is TGTGCCAGCAGCACGGGACTAGCGGAGGGCGAGCAGTACTTC.

The chain employs TRBV4-1 and TRBJ2-1, with D perhaps being TRBD1 or TRBD2 (6 bases each). Germline lookup yields CDR1 MGHRA and CDR2 YSYEKL. Trimming took 2 bases from V and 4 from J, leaving 12 bases between them. The CDR3 sequence is 15 residues long. The CDR3 DNA reads TGCGCCAGCAGCCAATTGGGGGCGGGATACAATGAGCAGTTCTTC. Protein product: CASSQLGAGYNEQFF.

CDR3 loop: CASSVRQGYQDTQYF. In nucleotides, the CDR3 is TGTGCCAGTAGTGTCAGACAGGGGTATCAAGATACGCAGTATTTT. J is TRBJ2-3 and V is TRBV19, with TRBD1 matching 8 bases. Trimming cost V 5 bases and J 5 bases; bases outside gene matches: 9. The CDR3 sequence is 15 residues long. From germline, CDR1 is LNHDA and CDR2 SQIVND (reference sequence).